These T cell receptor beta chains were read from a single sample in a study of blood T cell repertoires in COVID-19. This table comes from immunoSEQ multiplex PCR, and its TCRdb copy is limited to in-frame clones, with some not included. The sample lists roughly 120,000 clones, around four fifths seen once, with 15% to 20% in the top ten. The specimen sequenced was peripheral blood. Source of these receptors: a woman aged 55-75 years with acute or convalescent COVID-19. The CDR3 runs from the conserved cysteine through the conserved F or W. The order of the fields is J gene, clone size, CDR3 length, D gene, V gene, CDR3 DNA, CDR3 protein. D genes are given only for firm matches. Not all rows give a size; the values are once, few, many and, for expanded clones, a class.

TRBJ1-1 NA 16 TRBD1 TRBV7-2 TGTGCCAGCAGCCCCTGGACAGGGGGCATGAACACTGAAGCTTTCTTT CASSPWTGGMNTEAFF
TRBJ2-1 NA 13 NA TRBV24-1 TGTGCCACCAGTGATTCCTTCTACAATGAGCAGTTCTTC CATSDSFYNEQFF
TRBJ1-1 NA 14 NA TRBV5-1 TGCGCCAGCAGCTTGGGGAACACAGGGCTTGAAGCTTTCTTT CASSLGNTGLEAFF
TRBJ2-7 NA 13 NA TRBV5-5 TGTGCCAGCAGCTCCTACAGGGTATACGAGCAGTACTTC CASSSYRVYEQYF
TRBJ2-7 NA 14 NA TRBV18 TGTGCCAGCTCAACGGGACTGACCTCCTACGAGCAGTACTTC CASSTGLTSYEQYF
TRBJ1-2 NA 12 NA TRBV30 TGTGCCTGGAAAAGCCTTAGAGGTGGCTACACCTTC CAWKSLRGGYTF
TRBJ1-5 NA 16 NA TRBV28 TGTGCCAGCAGCCCGAGGCGTGGAGGAGGGAATCAGCCCCAGCATTTT CASSPRRGGGNQPQHF
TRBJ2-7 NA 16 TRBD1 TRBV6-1 TGTGCCAGCAGTGCCCGGGGGGGACAGGGGGGCACCGAGCAGTACTTC CASSARGGQGGTEQYF
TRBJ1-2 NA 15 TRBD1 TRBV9 TGTGCCAGCAGCGTAGGTTGGGACAGGACCTATGGCTACACCTTC CASSVGWDRTYGYTF
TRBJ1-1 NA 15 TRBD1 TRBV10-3 TGTGCCATCAGTACACCGGGACAGGGGACCACTGAAGCTTTCTTT CAISTPGQGTTEAFF
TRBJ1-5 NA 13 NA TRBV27 TGTGCCAGCAGTTTAAGGGGTGATCAGCCCCAGCATTTT CASSLRGDQPQHF
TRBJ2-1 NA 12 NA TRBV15 TGTGCCACCAGCGCGGATTACAATGAGCAGTTCTTC CATSADYNEQFF
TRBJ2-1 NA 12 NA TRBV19 TGTGCCAGTAGCCGCCTAGTTCATGAGCAGTTCTTC CASSRLVHEQFF
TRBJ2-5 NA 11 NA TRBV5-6 TGTGCCAGCAGCTCCAGAGAGACCCAGTACTTC CASSSRETQYF
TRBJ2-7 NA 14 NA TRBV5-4 TGTGCCAGCAGCTTGGGAGGGAGCTTTGACGAGCAGTACTTC CASSLGGSFDEQYF
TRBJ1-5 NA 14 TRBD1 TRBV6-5 TGTGCCAGCACTCACCAGGGGGCCAATCAGCCCCAGCATTTT CASTHQGANQPQHF
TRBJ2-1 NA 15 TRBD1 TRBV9 TGTGCCAGCAGCGCAGGGGGCAGCTCCTACAATGAGCAGTTCTTC CASSAGGSSYNEQFF
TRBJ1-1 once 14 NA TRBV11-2 TGTGCCAGCAGCCGGGACATCAAGGCCACTGAAGCTTTCTTT CASSRDIKATEAFF
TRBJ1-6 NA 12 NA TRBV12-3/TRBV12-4 TGTGCCAGCAGGGGCGAGGGTTCACCCCTCCACTTT CASRGEGSPLHF
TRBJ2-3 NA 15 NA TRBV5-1 TGCGCCAGCAGCTTGGATGCGGGGATGGAAGATACGCAGTATTTT CASSLDAGMEDTQYF
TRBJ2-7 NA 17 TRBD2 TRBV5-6 TGTGCCAGCAGCCTCCCCTCGGGACTAGCGGCCGTGGGGGAGCAGTACTTC CASSLPSGLAAVGEQYF
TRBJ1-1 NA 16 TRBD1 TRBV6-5 TGTGCCAGCAGTTATCGCGACAGGGGGCAGAACACTGAAGCTTTCTTT CASSYRDRGQNTEAFF
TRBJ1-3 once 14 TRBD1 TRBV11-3 TGTGCCAGCAGCCGGACAGGGGCTGGAAACACCATATATTTT CASSRTGAGNTIYF
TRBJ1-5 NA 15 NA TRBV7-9 TGTGCCAGCAGCCCCGGAGCGGAAGGAGGTCAGCCCCAGCATTTT CASSPGAEGGQPQHF
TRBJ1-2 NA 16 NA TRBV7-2 TGTGCCAGCAGGTCAGCTCCGGGACTCCAAGGGAGTGGCTACACCTTC CASRSAPGLQGSGYTF
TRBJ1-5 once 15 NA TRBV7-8 TGTGCCAGCAGCTTACAGCGTTGGAGCAATCAGCCCCAGCATTTT CASSLQRWSNQPQHF
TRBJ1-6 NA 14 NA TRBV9 TGTGCCAGCAGCGTCGGGGTGGATAATTCACCCCTCCACTTT CASSVGVDNSPLHF
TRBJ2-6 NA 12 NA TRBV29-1 TGCAGCGTTGTATCTGGGGCCAACGTCCTGACTTTC CSVVSGANVLTF
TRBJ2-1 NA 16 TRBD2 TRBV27 TGTGCCAGCAGTCGCATCACTAGCGGGCCCCACAATGAGCAGTTCTTC CASSRITSGPHNEQFF
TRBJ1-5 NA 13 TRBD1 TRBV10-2 TGCGCCAGCACCCGACAGGGAGGTCAGCCCCAGCATTTT CASTRQGGQPQHF
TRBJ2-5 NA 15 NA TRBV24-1 TGTGCCACCAGTGGCGTTCAAGAGAACCAAGAGACCCAGTACTTC CATSGVQENQETQYF
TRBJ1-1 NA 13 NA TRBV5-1 TGCGCCAGCAGCTTGTGGTCCGCGGGTGAAGCTTTCTTT CASSLWSAGEAFF
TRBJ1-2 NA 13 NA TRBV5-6 TGTGCCAGCAGCTTGCGAGGGAACTATGGCTACACCTTC CASSLRGNYGYTF
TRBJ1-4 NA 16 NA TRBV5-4 TGTGCCAGCAGCCAGGGGTATTCGGCAGCTAATGAAAAACTGTTTTTT CASSQGYSAANEKLFF
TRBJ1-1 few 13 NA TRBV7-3 TGTGCCAGCAGCTCAGATACGAACACTGAAGCTTTCTTT CASSSDTNTEAFF
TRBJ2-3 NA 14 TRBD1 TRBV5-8 TGTGCCAGCTTGCGGACAGGGGGCGCCGATACGCAGTATTTT CASLRTGGADTQYF
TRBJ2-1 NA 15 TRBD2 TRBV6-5 TGTGCCAGCAGTTTCCGGACTAGCGAGTACAATGAGCAGTTCTTC CASSFRTSEYNEQFF
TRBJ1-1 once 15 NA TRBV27 TGTGCCAGCAGTGAAGCGAGCGGACTGAACACTGAAGCTTTCTTT CASSEASGLNTEAFF
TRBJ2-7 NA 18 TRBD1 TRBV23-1 TGCGCCAGCAGTCAAGAAAACTACCGGGACAGGAAAACCTACGAGCAGTACTTC CASSQENYRDRKTYEQYF
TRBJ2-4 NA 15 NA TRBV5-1 TGCGCCAGCAGCTTAACAGGGCTAGCCAAAAACATTCAGTACTTC CASSLTGLAKNIQYF
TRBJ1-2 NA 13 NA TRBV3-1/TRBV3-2 TGTGCCAGCAGCCAAGAGTCGAACTATGGCTACACCTTC CASSQESNYGYTF
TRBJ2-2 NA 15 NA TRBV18 TGTGCCAGCTCACCGCAACAGATGAACACCGGGGAGCTGTTTTTT CASSPQQMNTGELFF
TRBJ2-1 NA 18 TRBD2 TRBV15 TGTGCCACCAGCAGAGGTCGGGCCCCAGGACTAGCGGGGGTTGAGCAGTTCTTC CATSRGRAPGLAGVEQFF
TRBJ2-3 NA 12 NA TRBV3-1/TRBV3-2 TGTGCCAGCAGCCTGGGGGGGCTGGGGCAGTATTTT CASSLGGLGQYF
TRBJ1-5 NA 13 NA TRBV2 TGTGCCAGCAGTGAGGAGAGAGGACAGCCCCAGCATTTT CASSEERGQPQHF